Listed below are T cell receptor beta chains from one sample, sequenced in a study of T-cell memory formation after mild COVID-19. TCRdb re-called the 5' RACE reads through MiXCR, storing one row per CDR3 protein. The table includes fewer than 450,000 distinct CDR3 sequences, around 24% detected once. Sequences were obtained from PBMCs or a T cell subset sorted from them (not recorded which). The receptor source for this set is an adult woman who had mild COVID-19 (a few samples of this study predate the infection). Cell type and time point are not known. The CDR3 runs from the conserved cysteine through the conserved F or W. D genes are given only for firm matches. Size is omitted from some rows. Given values are once, few, many or a class for expanded clones.

V gene: TRBV5-1
D gene: TRBD2
J gene: TRBJ2-5
clone size: few
CDR3 DNA: TGCGCCAGCAGCAACGGACTAGCAGCGGGAGAGACCCAGTACTTC
CDR3 protein: CASSNGLAAGETQYF

V gene: TRBV6-1
D gene: NA
J gene: TRBJ1-6
clone size: few
CDR3 DNA: TGTGCCAGCAGAGTACACTGGGGCAATTCACCCCTCCACTTT
CDR3 protein: CASRVHWGNSPLHF

V gene: TRBV5-1
D gene: TRBD1
J gene: TRBJ2-3
clone size: many
CDR3 DNA: TGCGCCAGCAGCTTACAGGGGAGCACAGATACGCAGTATTTT
CDR3 protein: CASSLQGSTDTQYF

V gene: TRBV7-7
D gene: TRBD1
J gene: TRBJ1-6
clone size: NA
CDR3 DNA: TGTGCCAGCAGCCGTGAACAGGGGAATTCACCCCTCCACTTT
CDR3 protein: CASSREQGNSPLHF

V gene: TRBV5-1
D gene: NA
J gene: TRBJ2-2
clone size: NA
CDR3 DNA: TGCGCCAGCAGCTCCGGACTGGCCGCCACCGGGGAGCTGTTTTTT
CDR3 protein: CASSSGLAATGELFF

V gene: TRBV19
D gene: NA
J gene: TRBJ2-1
clone size: NA
CDR3 DNA: TGTGCCAGTAGTCCGGGACTGTACTACAATGAGCAGTTCTTC
CDR3 protein: CASSPGLYYNEQFF

V gene: TRBV6-5
D gene: NA
J gene: TRBJ2-1
clone size: few
CDR3 DNA: TGTGCCAGCAGTTACTACGGGCAGGGACACGATGAGCAGTTCTTC
CDR3 protein: CASSYYGQGHDEQFF

V gene: TRBV18
D gene: NA
J gene: TRBJ2-5
clone size: NA
CDR3 DNA: TGTGCCAGCTCACCATACTCGGGAGAGACCCAGTACTTC
CDR3 protein: CASSPYSGETQYF

V gene: TRBV20-1
D gene: NA
J gene: TRBJ1-1
clone size: NA
CDR3 DNA: TGCAGTGCTAGGGTTAGGGGGAAGGAGAACACTGAAGCTTTCTTT
CDR3 protein: CSARVRGKENTEAFF

V gene: TRBV7-2
D gene: NA
J gene: TRBJ2-1
clone size: NA
CDR3 DNA: TGTGCCAGCAGCCAGGACCCCCCCCATGAGCAGTTCTTC
CDR3 protein: CASSQDPPHEQFF

V gene: TRBV6-6
D gene: NA
J gene: TRBJ2-1
clone size: NA
CDR3 DNA: TGTGCCAGCAGTTACTCTCAGGGGACCTACAATGAGCAGTTCTTC
CDR3 protein: CASSYSQGTYNEQFF

V gene: TRBV20-1
D gene: TRBD2
J gene: TRBJ2-3
clone size: NA
CDR3 DNA: TGCAGTGCTAGATCCCCGTGGGGGCAAAAGCGGGGGCCCACAGATACGCAGTATTTT
CDR3 protein: CSARSPWGQKRGPTDTQYF

V gene: TRBV20-1
D gene: NA
J gene: TRBJ1-1
clone size: many
CDR3 DNA: TGCAGTGCTAGAGGGACAGCGAACACTGAAGCTTTCTTT
CDR3 protein: CSARGTANTEAFF

V gene: TRBV19
D gene: NA
J gene: TRBJ2-3
clone size: few
CDR3 DNA: TGTGCCAGTACTACGACTAGAGCAGATACGCAGTATTTT
CDR3 protein: CASTTTRADTQYF

V gene: TRBV24-1
D gene: TRBD2
J gene: TRBJ2-5
clone size: NA
CDR3 DNA: TGTGCCACCAGTGATTCAGGTAGCGGGAGCCTACTCTGGGAGACCCAGTACTTC
CDR3 protein: CATSDSGSGSLLWETQYF

V gene: TRBV24-1
D gene: NA
J gene: TRBJ2-1
clone size: NA
CDR3 DNA: TGTGCCACCAGTGATCCGGTCCGCTCGTCCTACAATGAGCAGTTCTTC
CDR3 protein: CATSDPVRSSYNEQFF

V gene: TRBV4-1
D gene: TRBD2
J gene: TRBJ2-5
clone size: NA
CDR3 DNA: TGCGCCAGCAGCCAAGATCGCTGGGAGGGCATGGAGACCCAGTACTTC
CDR3 protein: CASSQDRWEGMETQYF

V gene: TRBV7-6
D gene: NA
J gene: TRBJ2-5
clone size: NA
CDR3 DNA: TGTGCCAGCAGCTTAACTGGGGGAAGAGGGGAGACCCAGTACTTC
CDR3 protein: CASSLTGGRGETQYF

V gene: TRBV18
D gene: NA
J gene: TRBJ1-2
clone size: NA
CDR3 DNA: TGTGCCAGCTCCGGGAGGAACGACTATGGCTACACCTTC
CDR3 protein: CASSGRNDYGYTF

V gene: TRBV20-1
D gene: TRBD1
J gene: TRBJ1-5
clone size: NA
CDR3 DNA: TGCAGTGCAACTCCCGGGACAGCGAATAATCAGCCCCAGCATTTT
CDR3 protein: CSATPGTANNQPQHF

V gene: TRBV25-1
D gene: NA
J gene: TRBJ2-2
clone size: NA
CDR3 DNA: TGTGCCAGCAGTGAGCGCCGGGTTAACACCGGGGAGCTGTTTTTT
CDR3 protein: CASSERRVNTGELFF

V gene: TRBV5-1
D gene: TRBD2
J gene: TRBJ2-3
clone size: NA
CDR3 DNA: TGCGCCAGCAGCCGGACTAGCGGGACGGCAGATACGCAGTATTTT
CDR3 protein: CASSRTSGTADTQYF

V gene: TRBV27
D gene: NA
J gene: TRBJ2-7
clone size: NA
CDR3 DNA: TGTGCCAGCAGTGCGGGACGGTTATACGAGCAGTACTTC
CDR3 protein: CASSAGRLYEQYF

V gene: TRBV12-3/TRBV12-4
D gene: NA
J gene: TRBJ1-5
clone size: NA
CDR3 DNA: TGTGCCAGCAGTTTAGACAGGCCTTATAGCAATCAGCCCCAGCATTTT
CDR3 protein: CASSLDRPYSNQPQHF

V gene: TRBV5-3
D gene: NA
J gene: TRBJ1-2
clone size: NA
CDR3 DNA: TGTGCCAGAAGCTTGGGGCCACAGGGCACCCAGGATCGAGGCTACACCTTC
CDR3 protein: CARSLGPQGTQDRGYTF

V gene: TRBV2
D gene: NA
J gene: TRBJ1-5
clone size: NA
CDR3 DNA: TGTGCCAGCAGCGGGACATACCTTAGCAATCAGCCCCAGCATTTT
CDR3 protein: CASSGTYLSNQPQHF

V gene: TRBV12-3/TRBV12-4
D gene: NA
J gene: TRBJ1-3
clone size: NA
CDR3 DNA: TGTGCCAGCCGGGGGCCGGAAGACACCATATATTTT
CDR3 protein: CASRGPEDTIYF

V gene: TRBV12-3/TRBV12-4
D gene: TRBD2
J gene: TRBJ2-3
clone size: NA
CDR3 DNA: TGTGCCAGCAGCCCTATTCGGGGGGCAGATACGCAGTATTTT
CDR3 protein: CASSPIRGADTQYF

V gene: TRBV27
D gene: NA
J gene: TRBJ2-7
clone size: few
CDR3 DNA: TGTGCCAGCAGTCCCCTCCTCGGACCCAAGAGCTCCTACGAGCAGTACTTC
CDR3 protein: CASSPLLGPKSSYEQYF

V gene: TRBV12-3/TRBV12-4
D gene: NA
J gene: TRBJ2-3
clone size: few
CDR3 DNA: TGTGCCAGCAGTTCCCGGGGCACAGATACGCAGTATTTT
CDR3 protein: CASSSRGTDTQYF

V gene: TRBV20-1
D gene: TRBD2
J gene: TRBJ2-2
clone size: few
CDR3 DNA: TGCAGTGCGCCGGGACTAGCGGGAGGAAACACCGGGGAGCTGTTTTTT
CDR3 protein: CSAPGLAGGNTGELFF

V gene: TRBV2
D gene: TRBD1
J gene: TRBJ2-3
clone size: NA
CDR3 DNA: TGTGCCAGCCGACAGGGTTGGGGCACAGATACGCAGTATTTT
CDR3 protein: CASRQGWGTDTQYF

V gene: TRBV6-5
D gene: NA
J gene: TRBJ2-2
clone size: NA
CDR3 DNA: TGTGCCAGCAGTTTCTTGAACACCGGGGAGCTGTTTTTT
CDR3 protein: CASSFLNTGELFF

V gene: TRBV7-8
D gene: NA
J gene: TRBJ1-1
clone size: NA
CDR3 DNA: TGTGCCAGCAGCTTAGGGACTGCAGACACTGAAGCTTTCTTT
CDR3 protein: CASSLGTADTEAFF

V gene: TRBV30
D gene: TRBD2
J gene: TRBJ2-3
clone size: once
CDR3 DNA: TGTGCCTGGAGTGGATTAGCGGGATCAGTAGATACGCAGTATTTT
CDR3 protein: CAWSGLAGSVDTQYF

V gene: TRBV4-3
D gene: NA
J gene: TRBJ2-4
clone size: NA
CDR3 DNA: TGCGCCAGCAGCCAACAGGGTCCTCAAGACATTCAGTACTTC
CDR3 protein: CASSQQGPQDIQYF

V gene: TRBV4-3
D gene: TRBD2
J gene: TRBJ2-2
clone size: few
CDR3 DNA: TGCGCCAGCAGAAATCCGGGACTAGCGTTCACCGGGGAGCTGTTTTTT
CDR3 protein: CASRNPGLAFTGELFF

V gene: TRBV15
D gene: NA
J gene: TRBJ1-2
clone size: few
CDR3 DNA: TGTGCCACCAGCAACCACCTCCCAGGGGAGTATGGCTACACCTTC
CDR3 protein: CATSNHLPGEYGYTF

V gene: TRBV29-1
D gene: NA
J gene: TRBJ2-1
clone size: NA
CDR3 DNA: TGCAGCGTTGCAGGAGTCAGGCAGTTCTTC
CDR3 protein: CSVAGVRQFF

V gene: TRBV4-2
D gene: NA
J gene: TRBJ2-3
clone size: NA
CDR3 DNA: TGTGCCAGCAGCCAAGATTGGGAGTCGGGAGATACGCAGTATTTT
CDR3 protein: CASSQDWESGDTQYF

V gene: TRBV24-1
D gene: TRBD2
J gene: TRBJ2-5
clone size: NA
CDR3 DNA: TGTGCCACCAGTGATTTTAACCGGGGGGGCCAAGAGACCCAGTACTTC
CDR3 protein: CATSDFNRGGQETQYF

V gene: TRBV20-1
D gene: NA
J gene: TRBJ2-5
clone size: NA
CDR3 DNA: TGCAGTGCTAGAGGTTGGAGGTACCAAGAGACCCAGTACTTC
CDR3 protein: CSARGWRYQETQYF

V gene: TRBV9
D gene: NA
J gene: TRBJ2-1
clone size: NA
CDR3 DNA: TGTGCCAGCAGCGTAGGGAGGGGGCCCTCCTACAATGAGCAGTTCTTC
CDR3 protein: CASSVGRGPSYNEQFF

V gene: TRBV7-9
D gene: NA
J gene: TRBJ1-1
clone size: NA
CDR3 DNA: TGTGCCAGCAGCTTAGTCTCCGGGGGCGCATCTGAAGCTTTCTTT
CDR3 protein: CASSLVSGGASEAFF

V gene: TRBV19
D gene: TRBD2
J gene: TRBJ2-4
clone size: few
CDR3 DNA: TGTGCCAGTGGGGCGGGAGGGTCACCTCAGTACTTC
CDR3 protein: CASGAGGSPQYF

V gene: TRBV7-6
D gene: NA
J gene: TRBJ2-1
clone size: few
CDR3 DNA: TGTGCCAGCAGCTTAGGCGGACTACCGATGGGCAATGAGCAGTTCTTC
CDR3 protein: CASSLGGLPMGNEQFF

V gene: TRBV7-9
D gene: TRBD2
J gene: TRBJ2-3
clone size: NA
CDR3 DNA: TGTGCCAGCAGCCCTCGGACTAGCGGGAGAGATACGCAGTATTTT
CDR3 protein: CASSPRTSGRDTQYF

V gene: TRBV12-3/TRBV12-4
D gene: NA
J gene: TRBJ2-1
clone size: NA
CDR3 DNA: TGTGCCAGCAGTCTGCTGGGGGGCCCCAATGAGCAGTTCTTC
CDR3 protein: CASSLLGGPNEQFF

V gene: TRBV6-5
D gene: TRBD2
J gene: TRBJ2-3
clone size: NA
CDR3 DNA: TGTGCCAGCGGGACTAGCGGGAGGGATACGCAGTATTTT
CDR3 protein: CASGTSGRDTQYF

V gene: TRBV6-5
D gene: NA
J gene: TRBJ2-5
clone size: NA
CDR3 DNA: TGTGCCAGCAGTCCCCCGGGACGCCCCCAAGAGACCCAGTACTTC
CDR3 protein: CASSPPGRPQETQYF

V gene: TRBV5-5
D gene: NA
J gene: TRBJ2-1
clone size: few
CDR3 DNA: TGTGCCAGCAGTTACTCTATTAATGAGCAGTTCTTC
CDR3 protein: CASSYSINEQFF

V gene: TRBV12-3/TRBV12-4
D gene: NA
J gene: TRBJ1-6
clone size: few
CDR3 DNA: TGTGCCAGCAGCCGGACACTCTATAATTCACCCCTCCACTTT
CDR3 protein: CASSRTLYNSPLHF

V gene: TRBV14
D gene: TRBD2
J gene: TRBJ2-1
clone size: few
CDR3 DNA: TGTGCCAGCAGCCAAGGATGGGGGGGCAATGAGCAGTTCTTC
CDR3 protein: CASSQGWGGNEQFF

V gene: TRBV15
D gene: TRBD2
J gene: TRBJ2-3
clone size: NA
CDR3 DNA: TGTGCCACCAGCAGCGGAGCGGGGGGGGGGGATACGCAGTATTTT
CDR3 protein: CATSSGAGGGDTQYF

V gene: TRBV5-4
D gene: NA
J gene: TRBJ1-2
clone size: few
CDR3 DNA: TGTGCCAGCAGCATGGACGGAGGCTATGGCTACACCTTC
CDR3 protein: CASSMDGGYGYTF

V gene: TRBV5-1
D gene: NA
J gene: TRBJ2-5
clone size: NA
CDR3 DNA: TGCGCCAGCAGCTTGGATAGCGGAAAAGAGACCCAGTACTTC
CDR3 protein: CASSLDSGKETQYF

V gene: TRBV7-9
D gene: TRBD2
J gene: TRBJ2-3
clone size: once
CDR3 DNA: TGTGCCAGCAGCTTAGGTTCCTTGGAGCGGGAGGGCCGAACAGATACGCAGTATTTT
CDR3 protein: CASSLGSLEREGRTDTQYF

V gene: TRBV5-1
D gene: NA
J gene: TRBJ1-4
clone size: few
CDR3 DNA: TGCGCCAGCAGCTTGACAGCAGTTACAACTAATGAAAAACTGTTTTTT
CDR3 protein: CASSLTAVTTNEKLFF

V gene: TRBV24-1
D gene: TRBD2
J gene: TRBJ2-1
clone size: NA
CDR3 DNA: TGTGCCACCACAGCTAGCGGGGGCCCCCTCAATGAGCAGTTCTTC
CDR3 protein: CATTASGGPLNEQFF

V gene: TRBV29-1
D gene: NA
J gene: TRBJ2-3
clone size: few
CDR3 DNA: TGCAGCACAGAGAGGGAAACAGATACGCAGTATTTT
CDR3 protein: CSTERETDTQYF